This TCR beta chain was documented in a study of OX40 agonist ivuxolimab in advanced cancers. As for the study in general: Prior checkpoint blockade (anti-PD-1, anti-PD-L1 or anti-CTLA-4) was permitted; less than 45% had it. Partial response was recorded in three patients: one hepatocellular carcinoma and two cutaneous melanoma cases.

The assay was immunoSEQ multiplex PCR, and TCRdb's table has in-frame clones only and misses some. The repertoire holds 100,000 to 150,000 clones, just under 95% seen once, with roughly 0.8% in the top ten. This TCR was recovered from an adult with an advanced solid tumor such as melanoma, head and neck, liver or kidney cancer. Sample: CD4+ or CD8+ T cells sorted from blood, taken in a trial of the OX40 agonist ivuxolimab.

The chain's CDR3 is CASSLSPGRQNTEAFF. The CDR3 DNA sequence: TGCGCCAGCAGCTTGTCTCCCGGCAGGCAGAACACTGAAGCTTTCTTT. This chain connects TRBV5-1 to TRBJ1-1; unclear D gene. V dropped 1 base and J dropped 1 base, with 14 bases sitting between them. The germline V gene encodes CDR1 SGHRS and CDR2 YFSETQ. CDR3 length: 16 residues. Filled out from reference TRBV5-1 and TRBJ1-1, the complete variable domain reads KAGVTQTPRYLIKTRGQQVTLSCSPISGHRSVSWYQQTPGQGLQFLFEYFSETQRNKGNFPGRFSGRQFSNSRSEMNVSTLELGDSALYLCASSLSPGRQNTEAFFGQGTRLTVV.